The 15 T cell receptor beta chains in this list originate from one sample, sequenced in a study of blood T cell repertoires in COVID-19. The protocol was immunoSEQ multiplex PCR, while the TCRdb copy is restricted to in-frame clones and leaves out a portion. The data contain fewer than 300,000 clones, over 75% of them singletons. Sample: PBMCs or T cells enriched from blood (not recorded which). The receptors were sampled from a woman between 25 and 40 years old who had recovered from COVID-19.

The rearrangement joins TRBV6-2 or TRBV6-3 to TRBJ2-5; the match to TRBD2 covers 8 bases. Germline V gives CDR1 MNHEY, CDR2 SVGEGT. Trimming cost V 5 bases and J 5 bases; bases outside gene matches: 10. The length of the CDR3 is 15 residues. The CDR3 coding sequence is TGTGCCAGCAGTCCGAGAGCGGGAGTGTGGGAGACCCAGTACTTC. This codes for CASSPRAGVWETQYF.

The CDR3 region is CASSVVGAGDLGEQFF. The CDR3 bases are TGTGCCAGCAGCGTAGTAGGAGCGGGAGATTTGGGTGAGCAGTTCTTC. This chain links TRBV9 with TRBJ2-1; 8 bases match TRBD2. J was trimmed by 9 bases and V by 0 bases; bases with no gene match: 11. This CDR3 spans 16 amino acids. CDR1 is SGDLS and CDR2 is YYNGEE in the germline V gene.

This clone has a single count. V usage is TRBV7-8 and J usage is TRBJ1-2; D may be TRBD1 (5 bases). V was pared by 5 bases and J by 0 bases, with 10 bases between. Germline V gene data show CDR1 as SGHVS and CDR2 as FQNEAQ. This CDR3 is built from 14 residues. The DNA for the CDR3 is TGTGCCAGCAGCACGTCCAGGGCTAACTATGGCTACACCTTC. Amino acids: CASSTSRANYGYTF.

This rearrangement joins TRBV18 to TRBJ2-2; 7 nucleotides line up with TRBD2. With 0 bases clipped from V and 4 bases from J, the junction kept 8 bases outside the gene matches. The CDR3 has 17 residues. CDR1 and CDR2 from the germline V gene are KGHSH and LQKENI. CDR3 residues: CASSPPRAGVVTGELFF. CDR3 nucleotides: TGTGCCAGCTCACCACCGAGGGCGGGAGTTGTCACCGGGGAGCTGTTTTTT.

This clone was observed a few times. The chain recombines TRBV5-1 with TRBJ2-7; TRBD1 is a possible D gene (6 bases). The CDR3 runs 12 residues. Looked up from germline, CDR1 is SGHRS and CDR2 is YFSETQ. V dropped 0 bases and J dropped 11 bases, with 12 bases sitting between them. The CDR3 loop is CASSLDRAAEYF. The CDR3 bases are TGCGCCAGCAGCTTGGACAGGGCAGCCGAGTACTTC. Full variable domain (rest looked up from reference TRBV5-1 and TRBJ2-7): KAGVTQTPRYLIKTRGQQVTLSCSPISGHRSVSWYQQTPGQGLQFLFEYFSETQRNKGNFPGRFSGRQFSNSRSEMNVSTLELGDSALYLCASSLDRAAEYFGPGTRLTVT.

V is TRBV5-4 and J is TRBJ2-1, with TRBD1 matching over 9 bases. J gave up 6 bases and V 3 bases, and 7 bases lay outside the gene matches. This CDR3 contains 15 residues. Germline V gene data show CDR1 as SGHNT and CDR2 as YYREEE (reference sequence). The CDR3 reads CASSSMDRGLNEQFF. The CDR3 DNA reads TGTGCCAGCAGCTCCATGGACAGGGGCCTCAATGAGCAGTTCTTC.

V usage is TRBV6-2 or TRBV6-3 and J usage is TRBJ1-1; 10 nucleotides match TRBD1. This CDR3 region has 15 residues. Germline CDR1 MNHEY, CDR2 SVGEGT. With 2 bases clipped from V and 4 bases from J, the junction kept 4 bases outside the gene matches. As DNA, the CDR3 is TGTGCCAGCAGTTACCGGGGGACAGGGGTCACTGAAGCTTTCTTT. It is translated as CASSYRGTGVTEAFF.

V and J are TRBV6-2 or TRBV6-3 and TRBJ2-1; 14 nucleotides match TRBD2. CDR3 length: 18 amino acids. Trimming cost V 6 bases and J 4 bases; bases outside gene matches: 11. CDR1 is MNHEY and CDR2 is SVGEGT in the germline V gene. CDR3 protein: CASSKLGTSGRLYNEQFF. CDR3 DNA: TGTGCCAGCAGCAAACTCGGGACTAGCGGGAGATTATACAATGAGCAGTTCTTC.

This chain links TRBV19 with TRBJ2-7; 10 positions agree with TRBD1. The trim removed 6 bases at V and 3 bases at J, leaving 11 bases unmatched. The CDR3 runs to 16 residues. Germline CDR1 LNHDA, CDR2 SQIVND (reference sequence). The CDR3 DNA reads TGTGCCAGTAGCACTAATCCGGGACAGGGGTACTACGAGCAGTACTTC. This encodes CASSTNPGQGYYEQYF.

The chain links TRBV18 to TRBJ2-2; 10 nucleotides agree with TRBD2. Per germline, CDR1 KGHSH and CDR2 LQKENI. Germline trimming cut 2 bases from V and 5 bases from J; bases unmatched to any gene: 2. The CDR3 has 15 amino acids. The CDR3 here is CASSPKLAGTGELFF. Written as DNA, the CDR3 is TGTGCCAGCTCACCAAAACTAGCGGGAACCGGGGAGCTGTTTTTT.

V is TRBV5-1 and J is TRBJ2-5, with 9 bases matching TRBD1. The CDR3 loop spans 14 amino acids. V shed 4 bases, J shed 1 base, and the junction held 2 bases outside the gene matches. Germline CDR1 and CDR2: SGHRS and YFSETQ. The CDR3, as DNA: TGCGCCAGCAGCGGACAGGGGATCCAAGAGACCCAGTACTTC. Translating it yields CASSGQGIQETQYF.

The V call is TRBV6-5, the J call TRBJ2-4; tentatively, D is TRBD2 (6 bases). The CDR3 runs to 14 residues. Trimming stripped 6 bases from V and 5 bases from J, with 14 bases between. CDR1 MNHEY and CDR2 SVGAGI come from the germline V gene. The CDR3 DNA follows: TGTGCCAGCAGGGCCCCAGGAGGGCAAAACATTCAGTACTTC. It translates to CASRAPGGQNIQYF.

CDR3 DNA: TGCGCCAGCAGCTGGGAGGGGTCTGGAGATACGCAGTATTTT. It yields the protein CASSWEGSGDTQYF. The chain has TRBV5-1 and TRBJ2-3, with 7 nucleotides matching TRBD2. V lost 3 bases, J lost 5 bases, and 6 bases stayed unmatched. The CDR3 spans 14 residues. Germline CDR1 and CDR2: SGHRS and YFSETQ.

This chain uses TRBV9 with TRBJ2-7; tentatively, D is TRBD2 (6 bases). Between the trimmed V and J ends, which lost 4 bases and 6 bases, there was a span of 20 bases. The germline gives CDR1 SGDLS, CDR2 YYNGEE. This CDR3 has 15 amino acids. Here the CDR3 DNA reads TGTGCCAGCAGCCCCCGTGGGGGGTCGGGGGTCGAGCAGTACTTC. It translates to CASSPRGGSGVEQYF.

The chain links TRBV4-1 to TRBJ1-5; D remains unclear. Germline V lookup: CDR1 MGHRA, CDR2 YSYEKL. The ends were cut back, 5 bases at V and 0 bases at J, with 11 bases in the middle. The CDR3 is 15 amino acids. CDR3 coding DNA: TGCGCCAGCAGCTTAGGACTCAGTAGCAATCAGCCCCAGCATTTT. Translated: CASSLGLSSNQPQHF.